One and the same sample provided the 10 T cell receptor beta chains below, sequenced in a study of chemoradiotherapy in HPV16-positive cancers (dated by TCRdb to 2021 to 2024). The method was the immunoSEQ multiplex PCR assay. Imported from immuneACCESS, the table was reduced by TCRdb to in-frame sequences with V and J called. These copies leave out some clones; in studies compared against another copy, an unresolved V gene accounts for under half, and the cause of the remainder is not known. The sample table records approximately 8,500 clones; around 62% of these occur just once. Roughly 31% of the sample rests with the top ten. Specimen collection occurred from a patient who underwent chemoradiotherapy. These receptor sequences come from a human donor with HPV-associated anogenital cancer.

The chain couples TRBV7-2 to TRBJ1-4, with 10 nucleotides matching TRBD1. After removal of 8 bases from V and 12 bases from J, the junction contained 9 bases not matched to a gene. CDR3 length: 13 amino acids. CDR1 and CDR2 (germline): SGHTA, FQGNSA. The CDR3 nucleotides read TGTGCCAGCTCCGGACAGGGGGGAAGCCAACTGTTTTTT. Translation gives CASSGQGGSQLFF. The full variable domain, in which reference TRBV7-2 and TRBJ1-4 provide the parts outside the CDR3, is GAGVSQSPSNKVTEKGKDVELRCDPISGHTALYWYRQSLGQGLEFLIYFQGNSAPDKSGLPSDRFSAERTGGSVSTLTIQRTQQEDSAVYLCASSGQGGSQLFFGSGTQLSVL.

This sequence joins TRBV14 and TRBJ1-2, with D possibly TRBD1 on 6 matching bases. The CDR3 totals 15 residues. V shed 1 base and J shed 1 base, with 10 bases lying between them. CDR1 SGHDN and CDR2 FVKESK come from the germline V gene. CDR3 sequence (DNA): TGTGCCAGCAGCCAAGTAAAGGGGGGTAACTATGGCTACACCTTC. As protein: CASSQVKGGNYGYTF.

The V and J genes are TRBV7-2 and TRBJ1-2, with D possibly TRBD1 on 6 matching bases. This CDR3 is built from 14 residues. Trimming stripped 1 base from V and 4 bases from J, with 10 bases between. CDR1 and CDR2 (germline): SGHTA, FQGNSA. CDR3 amino acids: CASSLEGGAYGYTF. The DNA for the CDR3 is TGTGCCAGCAGCTTAGAGGGGGGGGCCTATGGCTACACCTTC.

By share, this clone ranks as medium-sized. The chain's CDR3 is CASSPVEGVGANVLTF. Written as DNA, the CDR3 is TGCGCCAGCAGCCCAGTGGAGGGAGTTGGGGCCAACGTCCTGACTTTC. The rearrangement joins TRBV4-3 to TRBJ2-6; possible D gene TRBD2, 6 bases. Germline values: CDR1 LGHNA, CDR2 YSLEER. The CDR3 has 16 amino acids. Trimming cost V 4 bases and J 3 bases, with 13 bases left between them.

This clone was detected a few times. The CDR3 sequence: CASSPRGDYGYTF. The CDR3 coding sequence is TGTGCCAGCTCCCCCCGGGGGGACTATGGCTACACCTTC. The chain links TRBV18 to TRBJ1-2, with a possible D match to TRBD1 (5 bases). Trimming shortened V by 6 bases and J by 3 bases, and 11 bases separated the two germline ends. CDR3 length equals 13 residues. CDR1 is KGHSH and CDR2 is LQKENI in the germline V gene. The complete variable domain, with remaining parts taken from reference TRBV18 and TRBJ1-2, reads NAGVMQNPRHLVRRRGQEARLRCSPMKGHSHVYWYRQLPEEGLKFMVYLQKENIIDESGMPKERFSAEFPKEGPSILRIQQVVRGDSAAYFCASSPRGDYGYTFGSGTRLTVV.

This clone occurred a few times. This sequence joins TRBV5-4 and TRBJ2-7; D unclear. Deletions cut 0 bases from V and 1 base from J, with 11 bases between. The CDR3 is 15 residues long. Germline V gene sequence: CDR1 SGHNT, CDR2 YYREEE (reference sequence). The CDR3 here is CASSLGRSGSYEQYV. CDR3 sequence (DNA): TGTGCCAGCAGCTTGGGGCGATCAGGATCCTACGAGCAGTACGTC.

The V gene is TRBV5-1, the J gene TRBJ2-7; TRBD1 is a possible D gene (6 bases). CDR3 size: 13 residues. V was cut by 5 bases and J by 6 bases, with 15 bases left in between. Per germline, CDR1 SGHRS and CDR2 YFSETQ. The CDR3 DNA follows: TGCGCCAGCAGGGCCCTTGAAGGGGGCGAGCAGTACTTC. It is translated as CASRALEGGEQYF. Based on the CDR3 plus reference TRBV5-1 and TRBJ2-7, the full variable domain is KAGVTQTPRYLIKTRGQQVTLSCSPISGHRSVSWYQQTPGQGLQFLFEYFSETQRNKGNFPGRFSGRQFSNSRSEMNVSTLELGDSALYLCASRALEGGEQYFGPGTRLTVT.

This chain uses TRBV19 with TRBJ1-1; D uncertain. The germline gives CDR1 LNHDA, CDR2 SQIVND (reference sequence). CDR3 size: 13 residues. The V end lost 4 bases, the J end lost 0 bases, and 6 bases lay between the germline ends. As DNA, the CDR3 is TGTGCCAGTAGTAGTCGTATGAACACTGAAGCTTTCTTT. Its protein product is CASSSRMNTEAFF.

This clone was seen a handful of times. CDR3 loop: CASSPSGSGTGELFF. For the CDR3, the DNA is TGTGCCAGCAGCCCGAGCGGGAGCGGCACCGGGGAGCTGTTTTTT. The V gene is TRBV27, the J gene TRBJ2-2, with 8 bases lining up with TRBD2. The CDR3 extends over 15 amino acids. V was clipped by 6 bases and J by 4 bases; unmatched bases: 7. Germline CDR1 and CDR2: MNHEY and SMNVEV (reference sequence).

V usage is TRBV30 and J usage is TRBJ1-1; D unclear. The length of the CDR3 is 14 residues. The germline V gene encodes CDR1 GTSNPN and CDR2 SVGIG (reference sequence). V lost 4 bases and J lost 3, with 15 bases in between. The CDR3 reads CAWTPITVHTEAFF. In DNA form, the CDR3 reads TGTGCCTGGACCCCGATAACAGTCCACACTGAAGCTTTCTTT.